The rows below give T cell receptor beta chains drawn from one sample of a study of cytomegalovirus exposure and HLA in healthy donors. Measured with immunoSEQ multiplex PCR; TCRdb has only the in-frame clones, and not every one. Among more than 130,000 clones, 80% were seen once, and the ten largest hold approximately 2.3%. Sequencing was done on a sample of PBMCs. These receptors were obtained from a man aged 25-40 years in good health and CMV-seronegative. Both conserved end residues are part of each CDR3.

v_call: TRBV11-2
j_call: TRBJ2-5
cdr3_aa: CASSLDRWRAAGETQYF

v_call: TRBV28
j_call: TRBJ1-5
cdr3_aa: CASRHAQGAWNQPQHF

v_call: TRBV10-3
j_call: TRBJ2-1
cdr3_aa: CAIRGDTRLNEQFF

v_call: TRBV30
j_call: TRBJ1-3
cdr3_aa: CAWARFSGNTIYF

v_call: TRBV6-5
j_call: TRBJ1-5
cdr3_aa: CASRRDRSNQPQNF

v_call: TRBV12-5
j_call: TRBJ1-5
cdr3_aa: CASGLALGQGNQPQHF

v_call: TRBV29-1
j_call: TRBJ2-7
cdr3_aa: CSVEVAGGLYEQYF

v_call: TRBV28
j_call: TRBJ2-7
cdr3_aa: CATGTLYEQYF

v_call: TRBV7-8
j_call: TRBJ2-7
cdr3_aa: CASRRTDSYEQYF

v_call: TRBV9
j_call: TRBJ1-1
cdr3_aa: CASSSGEAGTEAFF

v_call: TRBV6-5
j_call: TRBJ1-5
cdr3_aa: CASSADRASSPQHF

v_call: TRBV5-1
j_call: TRBJ1-3
cdr3_aa: CASSLASLVTGWSGNTIYF

v_call: TRBV28
j_call: TRBJ2-1
cdr3_aa: CASRAPSGRPSYNEQFF

v_call: TRBV6-6
j_call: TRBJ1-6
cdr3_aa: CASRNTGVDNSPLHF

v_call: TRBV30
j_call: TRBJ1-5
cdr3_aa: CAWSVRLQGDNQPQHF

v_call: TRBV19
j_call: TRBJ1-4
cdr3_aa: CASREGGEVAEKLFF

v_call: TRBV30
j_call: TRBJ1-6
cdr3_aa: CAWSWGVSALGNSPLHF

v_call: TRBV18
j_call: TRBJ1-1
cdr3_aa: CASSPGLDRNTEAFF

v_call: TRBV28
j_call: TRBJ2-3
cdr3_aa: CASSPTPREARDTQYF